These T cell receptor beta chains were read from a single sample in a study of OX40 agonist ivuxolimab in advanced cancers. Profiling relied on immunoSEQ multiplex PCR, and the TCRdb table lists in-frame clones only, not all of them. The sample holds over 50,000 clones, under 90% seen once. The sample consisted of CD4+ or CD8+ T cells sorted from blood, taken in a trial of the OX40 agonist ivuxolimab. These receptors were collected from an adult with an advanced solid tumor such as melanoma, head and neck, liver or kidney cancer. CDR3s include the opening cysteine and the closing phenylalanine or tryptophan. D genes are given only for firm matches. The size of a clone is reported for some rows only, either as once, few or many, or as a class for expanded clones.

j_call clone_size v_call d_call cdr3_aa cdr3_nt
TRBJ2-5 few TRBV11-2 NA CASSWGRGTQYF TGTGCCAGCAGCTGGGGCAGGGGGACCCAGTACTTC
TRBJ1-1 few TRBV30 NA CAWSEILNTEAFF TGTGCCTGGAGTGAGATCCTGAACACTGAAGCTTTCTTT
TRBJ2-7 NA TRBV25-1 NA CASSEFRGGTYEQYF TGTGCCAGCAGTGAATTCAGGGGAGGAACCTACGAGCAGTACTTC
TRBJ2-3 NA TRBV9 TRBD2 CASSVGGGVEDTQYF TGTGCCAGCAGCGTAGGGGGAGGGGTTGAGGATACGCAGTATTTT
TRBJ1-1 NA TRBV5-1 NA CASSRWVLENTEAFF TGCGCCAGCAGCCGGTGGGTTTTGGAGAACACTGAAGCTTTCTTT
TRBJ2-7 NA TRBV14 TRBD2 CASSQGLAESYEQYF TGTGCCAGCAGCCAAGGACTAGCGGAGTCCTACGAGCAGTACTTC
TRBJ2-1 few TRBV6-5 TRBD2 CASSGLAGGHNEQFF TGTGCCAGCAGTGGACTAGCGGGAGGGCACAATGAGCAGTTCTTC
TRBJ2-3 NA TRBV18 NA CASSPRGVTDTQYF TGTGCCAGCTCACCAAGGGGAGTAACAGATACGCAGTATTTT
TRBJ2-5 NA TRBV9 NA CASSVGGETQYF TGTGCCAGCAGCGTAGGGGGGGAGACCCAGTACTTC
TRBJ2-7 NA TRBV18 NA CASSPPSGVQGQYF TGTGCCAGCTCACCCCCCTCAGGTGTCCAGGGGCAGTACTTC
TRBJ1-5 NA TRBV29-1 TRBD1 CSVGQGSRDQPQHF TGCAGCGTTGGACAGGGGAGCAGAGATCAGCCCCAGCATTTT
TRBJ2-5 NA TRBV5-8 NA CASSFPLGRVETQYF TGTGCCAGCAGCTTTCCCCTCGGGCGGGTGGAGACCCAGTACTTC
TRBJ2-2 NA TRBV7-3 NA CASSLTEGELFF TGTGCCAGCAGCTTAACTGAGGGGGAGCTGTTTTTT